This TCR beta chain was obtained from a study of shared T cell receptors in the human thymus. Libraries were prepared by immunoSEQ multiplex PCR; TCRdb keeps only in-frame clonotypes and omits some of them. The table has approximately 580,000 clones, roughly 74% seen once. The CDR3 length is 14 residues. Germline V lookup: CDR1 MNHEY, CDR2 SVGAGI. With 8 bases clipped from V and 3 bases from J, the junction kept 8 bases outside the gene matches. This sample was shared with a second study, whose subject was human thymus T cells.

The receptor comes from a boy under three years old with a congenital heart defect. The sequenced sample was thymocytes. This sequence joins TRBV6-5 and TRBJ2-7; 9 bases are shared with TRBD1. CDR3 loop: CASSRDRDHYEQYF. Written as DNA, the CDR3 is TGTGCCAGCTCCCGGGACAGGGACCACTACGAGCAGTACTTC.